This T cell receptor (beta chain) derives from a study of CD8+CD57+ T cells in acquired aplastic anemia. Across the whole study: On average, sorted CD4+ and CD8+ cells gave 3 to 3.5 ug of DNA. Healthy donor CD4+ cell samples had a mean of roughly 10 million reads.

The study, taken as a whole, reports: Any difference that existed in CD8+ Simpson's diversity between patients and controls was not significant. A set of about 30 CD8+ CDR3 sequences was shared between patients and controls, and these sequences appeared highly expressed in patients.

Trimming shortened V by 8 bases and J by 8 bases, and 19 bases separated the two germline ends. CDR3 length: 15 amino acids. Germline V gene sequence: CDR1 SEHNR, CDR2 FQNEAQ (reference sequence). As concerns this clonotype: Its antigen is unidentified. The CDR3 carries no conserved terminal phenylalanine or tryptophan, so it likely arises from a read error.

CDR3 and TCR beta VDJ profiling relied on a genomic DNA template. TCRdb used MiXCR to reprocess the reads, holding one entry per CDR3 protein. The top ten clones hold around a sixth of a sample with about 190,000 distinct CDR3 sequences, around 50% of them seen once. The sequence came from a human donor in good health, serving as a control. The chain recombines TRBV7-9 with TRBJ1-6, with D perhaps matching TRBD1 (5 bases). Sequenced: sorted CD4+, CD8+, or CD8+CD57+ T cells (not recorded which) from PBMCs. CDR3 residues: CASGLHGTDYSPLHL. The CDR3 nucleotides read TGTGCCAGCGGTCTCCACGGGACGGATTATTCACCCCTCCACCTT.